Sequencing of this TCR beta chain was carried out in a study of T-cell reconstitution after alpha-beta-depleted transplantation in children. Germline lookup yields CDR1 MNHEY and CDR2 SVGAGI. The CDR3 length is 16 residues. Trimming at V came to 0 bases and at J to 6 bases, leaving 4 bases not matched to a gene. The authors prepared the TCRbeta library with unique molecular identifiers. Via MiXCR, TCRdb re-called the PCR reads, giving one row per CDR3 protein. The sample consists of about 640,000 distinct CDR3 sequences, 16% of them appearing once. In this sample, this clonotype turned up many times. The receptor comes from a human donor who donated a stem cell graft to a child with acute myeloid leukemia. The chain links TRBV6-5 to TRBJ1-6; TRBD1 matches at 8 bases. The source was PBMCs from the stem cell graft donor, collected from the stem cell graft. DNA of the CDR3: TGTGCCAGCAGTTACTCAGCAGGGGGCGTTAATTCACCCCTCCACTTT. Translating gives CASSYSAGGVNSPLHF.